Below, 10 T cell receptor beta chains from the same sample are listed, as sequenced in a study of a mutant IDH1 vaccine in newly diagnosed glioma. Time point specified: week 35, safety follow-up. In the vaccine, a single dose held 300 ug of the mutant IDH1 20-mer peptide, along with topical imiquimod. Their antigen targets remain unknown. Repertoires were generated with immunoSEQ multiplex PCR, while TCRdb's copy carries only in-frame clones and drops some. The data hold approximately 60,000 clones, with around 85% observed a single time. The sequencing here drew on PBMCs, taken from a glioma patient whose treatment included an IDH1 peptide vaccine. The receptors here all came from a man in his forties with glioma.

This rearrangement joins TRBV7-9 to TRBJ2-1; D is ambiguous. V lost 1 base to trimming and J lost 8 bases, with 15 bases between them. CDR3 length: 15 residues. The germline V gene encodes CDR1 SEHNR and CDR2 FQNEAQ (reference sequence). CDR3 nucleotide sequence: TGTGCCAGCAGCTTAGGGACCCTTAGAGGCGATGAGCAGTTCTTC. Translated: CASSLGTLRGDEQFF. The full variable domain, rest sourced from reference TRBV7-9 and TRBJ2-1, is DTGVSQNPRHKITKRGQNVTFRCDPISEHNRLYWYRQTLGQGPEFLTYFQNEAQLEKSRLLSDRFSAERPKGSFSTLEIQRTEQGDSAMYLCASSLGTLRGDEQFFGPGTRLTVL.

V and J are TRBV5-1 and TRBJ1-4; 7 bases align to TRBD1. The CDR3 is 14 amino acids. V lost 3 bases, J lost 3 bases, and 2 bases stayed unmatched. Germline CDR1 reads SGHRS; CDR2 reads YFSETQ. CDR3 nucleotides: TGCGCCAGCAGCTACACAGGGGCTAATGAAAAACTGTTTTTT. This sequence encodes CASSYTGANEKLFF.

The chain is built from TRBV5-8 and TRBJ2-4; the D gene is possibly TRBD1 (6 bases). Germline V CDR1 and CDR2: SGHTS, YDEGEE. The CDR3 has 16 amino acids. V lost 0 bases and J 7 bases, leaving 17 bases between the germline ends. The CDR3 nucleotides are TGTGCCAGCAGCTTGGAAATAGGACAGTGGGTCAACATTCAGTACTTC. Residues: CASSLEIGQWVNIQYF.

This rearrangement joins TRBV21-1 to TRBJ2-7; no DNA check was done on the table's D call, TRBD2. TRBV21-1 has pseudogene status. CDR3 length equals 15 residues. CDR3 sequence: CASSKGLAGGREQYF. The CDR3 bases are TGTGCCAGCAGCAAGGGACTAGCGGGAGGTCGAGAGCAGTACTTC.

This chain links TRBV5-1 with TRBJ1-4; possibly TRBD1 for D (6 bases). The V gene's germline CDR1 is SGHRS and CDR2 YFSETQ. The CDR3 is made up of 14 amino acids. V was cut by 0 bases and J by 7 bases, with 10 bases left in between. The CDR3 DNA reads TGCGCCAGCAGCTTGGGGGGGGCGGGTGAAAAACTGTTTTTT. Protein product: CASSLGGAGEKLFF.

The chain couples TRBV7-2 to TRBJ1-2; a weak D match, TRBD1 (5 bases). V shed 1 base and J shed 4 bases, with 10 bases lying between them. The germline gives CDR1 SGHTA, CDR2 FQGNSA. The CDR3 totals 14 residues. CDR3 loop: CASSLVGLSYGYTF. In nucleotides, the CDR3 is TGTGCCAGCAGCTTAGTGGGACTCTCCTATGGCTACACCTTC.

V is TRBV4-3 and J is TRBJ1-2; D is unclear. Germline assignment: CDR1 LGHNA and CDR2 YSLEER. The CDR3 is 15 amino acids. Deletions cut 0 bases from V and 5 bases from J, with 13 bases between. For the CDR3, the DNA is TGCGCCAGCAGCCAAGATGGGAGAGGAGGGTATGGCTACACCTTC. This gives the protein CASSQDGRGGYGYTF.

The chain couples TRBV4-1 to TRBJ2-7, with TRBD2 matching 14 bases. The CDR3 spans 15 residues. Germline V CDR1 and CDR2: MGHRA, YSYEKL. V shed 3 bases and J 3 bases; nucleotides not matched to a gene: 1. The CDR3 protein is CASSQGLAGDYEQYF. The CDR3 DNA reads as TGCGCCAGCAGCCAGGGACTAGCGGGAGACTACGAGCAGTACTTC.

The chain's CDR3 is CASSTINSGANVLTF. The CDR3 coding sequence is TGTGCCAGCAGCACCATAAACTCTGGGGCCAACGTCCTGACTTTC. The rearrangement links TRBV27 to TRBJ2-6; D is uncertain. Trimming pared 6 bases from V and 0 bases from J, leaving 9 bases between. The germline V gene encodes CDR1 MNHEY and CDR2 SMNVEV (reference sequence). CDR3 size: 15 residues.

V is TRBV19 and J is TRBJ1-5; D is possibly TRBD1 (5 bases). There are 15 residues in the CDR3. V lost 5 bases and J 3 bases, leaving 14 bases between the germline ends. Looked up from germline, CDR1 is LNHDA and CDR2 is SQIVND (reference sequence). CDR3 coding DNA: TGTGCCAGTAGTGGGACCTGGGGCCTCAATCAGCCCCAGCATTTT. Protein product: CASSGTWGLNQPQHF.